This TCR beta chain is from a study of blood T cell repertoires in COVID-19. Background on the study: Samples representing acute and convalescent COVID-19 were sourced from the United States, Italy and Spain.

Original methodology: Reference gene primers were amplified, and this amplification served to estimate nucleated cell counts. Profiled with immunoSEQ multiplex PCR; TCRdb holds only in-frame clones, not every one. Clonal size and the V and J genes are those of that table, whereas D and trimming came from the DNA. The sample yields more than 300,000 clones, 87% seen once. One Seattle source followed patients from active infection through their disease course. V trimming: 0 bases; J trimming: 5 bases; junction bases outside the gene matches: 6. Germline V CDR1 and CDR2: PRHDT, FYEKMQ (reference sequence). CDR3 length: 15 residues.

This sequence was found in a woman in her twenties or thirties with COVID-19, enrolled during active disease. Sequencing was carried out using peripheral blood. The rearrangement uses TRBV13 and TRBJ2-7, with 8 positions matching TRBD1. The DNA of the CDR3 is TGTGCCAGCAGCTTAGGCCCAGGGGGCTACAACGAGCAGTACTTC. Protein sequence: CASSLGPGGYNEQYF.